This record covers a single T cell receptor (beta chain). As originally analysed: Estimation of nucleated cell counts was performed using reference gene primer amplification. This table comes from immunoSEQ multiplex PCR, and its TCRdb copy is limited to in-frame clones, with some not included. V and J calls and clone size are copied from that table; D and trimming were computed from the DNA. The table has under 150,000 clones, roughly 80% seen once. These data originate in a study of blood T cell repertoires in COVID-19. Across the whole study: The United States, Italy and Spain provided the acute and convalescent COVID-19 samples. In each case, the material was cDNA or gDNA derived from T cells, B-cell-depleted T cells, or PBMCs.

The CDR3 consists of 15 residues. V lost 6 bases, J lost 1 base, and 16 bases lay in between. Germline V gene lookup returns CDR1 ENHRY and CDR2 SYGVKD. This clonotype was obtained from a middle-aged man with active or convalescent COVID-19. What was sequenced was peripheral blood. The V gene is TRBV10-3, the J gene TRBJ2-7; tentatively, D is TRBD1 (6 bases). In DNA form, the CDR3 reads TGTGCCATCAGCAATCCAGGGGCAGGTTCCTACGAGCAGTACTTC. Amino acids: CAISNPGAGSYEQYF.